This TCR beta chain was retrieved from a study of OX40 agonist ivuxolimab in advanced cancers. Study summary: Of the patients, three showed partial responses, one with hepatocellular carcinoma and two with cutaneous melanoma.

Measured with immunoSEQ multiplex PCR; TCRdb has only the in-frame clones, and not every one. The sample lists tens of thousands of clones, about nine tenths occurring once. Germline CDR1 reads KGHSH; CDR2 reads LQKENI. The CDR3 consists of 14 residues. V was shortened by 3 bases and J by 2 bases, with 11 bases between the two germline ends. The V and J genes are TRBV18 and TRBJ2-7; D uncertain. The sample was CD4+ or CD8+ T cells sorted from blood, taken in a trial of the OX40 agonist ivuxolimab. This sequence originates from an adult with an advanced solid tumor such as melanoma, head and neck, liver or kidney cancer. The chain's CDR3 is CASSPRAIPYEQYF. CDR3 DNA sequence: TGTGCCAGCTCACCTCGAGCCATCCCCTACGAGCAGTACTTC.